This record looks at one T cell receptor beta chain sequence and its context. Described time point: blood at routine non-recurrence follow-up after resection. In each case, whole RNA from tumor, nontumor lung or frozen PBMC was sequenced unsorted. The record originates from a study of spatial heterogeneity in lung cancer. Whole-study context: Researchers sequenced follow-up PBMC samples if they had them, and these came a median of roughly two years after resection.

This CDR3 has 13 residues. Germline CDR1 is SQVTM and CDR2 is ANQGSEA. With 5 bases removed from V and 3 bases from J, the gap between germline ends came to 12 bases. Every TCR cDNA molecule carried a tag that served as a unique molecular identifier. TCRdb itself ran the 5' RACE reads through MiXCR, one entry per CDR3 protein. The sample includes around 120,000 distinct CDR3 sequences, about 12% of them seen just once. The source was PBMCs, collected at follow-up. This chain uses TRBV29-1 with TRBJ2-3; D is unresolved. This TCR came from a male donor with early-stage non-small cell lung cancer. The CDR3 DNA sequence: TGCAGCGTTCTATTGGCGTCTACAGATACGCAGTATTTT. Translation: CSVLLASTDTQYF.